Listed below are T cell receptor beta chains from one sample, sequenced in a study of T-cell reconstitution after alpha-beta-depleted transplantation in children. Each CDR3 protein gets one entry after TCRdb re-called the PCR reads with MiXCR. The table records almost 250,000 distinct CDR3 sequences, about 26% of them present only once. The sequences come from PBMCs, collected before TCRalphabeta/CD19-depleted stem cell transplant. These receptors originate from a girl aged 2 to 9 with Fanconi anemia, due to receive a stem cell transplant. CDR3s include the opening cysteine and the closing phenylalanine or tryptophan. Each record gives: D gene, V gene, J gene, clone size, CDR3 protein, CDR3 DNA. A D gene is named only where the DNA matches it firmly. Part of the rows lack a size; the others show once, few, many or a class for expanded clones.

d_call: -
v_call: TRBV20-1
j_call: TRBJ2-3
clone_size: many
cdr3_aa: CSASGGGTQYF
cdr3_nt: TGCAGTGCTAGTGGGGGCGGTACGCAGTATTTT

d_call: -
v_call: TRBV6-5
j_call: TRBJ2-5
clone_size: many
cdr3_aa: CASSREGTQYF
cdr3_nt: TGTGCCAGCAGCCGTGAGGGGACCCAGTACTTC

d_call: -
v_call: TRBV29-1
j_call: TRBJ2-3
clone_size: many
cdr3_aa: CSVDGWLTDTQYF
cdr3_nt: TGCAGCGTTGATGGGTGGCTCACAGATACGCAGTATTTT

d_call: TRBD2
v_call: TRBV5-6
j_call: TRBJ2-4
clone_size: few
cdr3_aa: CASSFAPLAAKNIQYF
cdr3_nt: TGTGCCAGCAGCTTCGCCCCACTAGCGGCTAAAAACATTCAGTACTTC

d_call: -
v_call: TRBV29-1
j_call: TRBJ1-2
clone_size: many
cdr3_aa: CSVGAGTNYGYTF
cdr3_nt: TGCAGCGTGGGGGCCGGGACAAACTATGGCTACACCTTC

d_call: -
v_call: TRBV27
j_call: TRBJ2-7
clone_size: many
cdr3_aa: CASRHTDSYEQYF
cdr3_nt: TGTGCCAGCAGACACACCGACAGCTACGAGCAGTACTTC

d_call: TRBD2
v_call: TRBV29-1
j_call: TRBJ2-7
clone_size: many
cdr3_aa: CSSKSGAFPYEQYF
cdr3_nt: TGCAGCTCTAAAAGCGGGGCCTTCCCCTACGAGCAGTACTTC

d_call: -
v_call: TRBV7-9
j_call: TRBJ2-4
clone_size: many
cdr3_aa: CAITSAAKNIQYF
cdr3_nt: TGTGCCATCACTTCGGCGGCCAAAAACATTCAGTACTTC

d_call: TRBD1
v_call: TRBV29-1
j_call: TRBJ1-1
clone_size: few
cdr3_aa: CSVRTGDAFF
cdr3_nt: TGCAGCGTTCGGACAGGGGATGCTTTCTTT

d_call: -
v_call: TRBV10-3
j_call: TRBJ2-3
clone_size: many
cdr3_aa: CAIRSDREATDTQYF
cdr3_nt: TGTGCCATCCGTTCAGACAGGGAGGCCACAGATACGCAGTATTTT

d_call: TRBD1
v_call: TRBV20-1
j_call: TRBJ2-5
clone_size: few
cdr3_aa: CSAPNRGRETQYF
cdr3_nt: TGCAGTGCACCTAACAGGGGGCGAGAGACCCAGTACTTC

d_call: -
v_call: TRBV5-1
j_call: TRBJ2-5
clone_size: -
cdr3_aa: CASTLRRRSWETQYF
cdr3_nt: TGCGCCAGCACCCTCCGCAGACGTTCGTGGGAGACCCAGTACTTC

d_call: TRBD1
v_call: TRBV20-1
j_call: TRBJ1-6
clone_size: few
cdr3_aa: CSAKTGLASSYNSPLHF
cdr3_nt: TGCAGTGCTAAGACAGGGCTCGCCAGCTCCTATAATTCACCCCTCCACTTT

d_call: -
v_call: TRBV20-1
j_call: TRBJ2-7
clone_size: few
cdr3_aa: CSAAVPGGSYEQYF
cdr3_nt: TGCAGTGCCGCCGTTCCGGGCGGCTCCTACGAGCAGTACTTC

d_call: TRBD1
v_call: TRBV12-3/TRBV12-4
j_call: TRBJ2-3
clone_size: -
cdr3_aa: CASSWDRATQYF
cdr3_nt: TGTGCCAGCAGTTGGGACAGGGCTACGCAGTATTTT

d_call: -
v_call: TRBV6-1
j_call: TRBJ2-2
clone_size: -
cdr3_aa: CASIYVGELFF
cdr3_nt: TGTGCCAGCATTTATGTGGGGGAGCTGTTTTTT

d_call: TRBD2
v_call: TRBV11-2
j_call: TRBJ2-4
clone_size: -
cdr3_aa: CASSLGLAGASAKNIQYF
cdr3_nt: TGTGCCAGCAGCTTGGGACTAGCGGGGGCCTCGGCCAAAAACATTCAGTACTTC

d_call: -
v_call: TRBV7-9
j_call: TRBJ1-2
clone_size: -
cdr3_aa: CASSLGRSRVYGYTF
cdr3_nt: TGTGCCAGCAGCTTAGGGAGGTCGCGGGTCTATGGCTACACCTTC

d_call: -
v_call: TRBV5-1
j_call: TRBJ1-3
clone_size: -
cdr3_aa: CASSLWGEGNTIYF
cdr3_nt: TGCGCCAGCAGCCTCTGGGGGGAAGGAAACACCATATATTTT

d_call: -
v_call: TRBV7-3
j_call: TRBJ2-1
clone_size: few
cdr3_aa: CASSFGRGLYNEQFF
cdr3_nt: TGTGCCAGCAGCTTCGGGCGGGGACTGTACAATGAGCAGTTCTTC

d_call: -
v_call: TRBV4-2
j_call: TRBJ2-7
clone_size: -
cdr3_aa: CASSQDRGRASYEQYF
cdr3_nt: TGTGCCAGCAGCCAAGATAGGGGGAGGGCCTCCTACGAGCAGTACTTC

d_call: -
v_call: TRBV28
j_call: TRBJ1-3
clone_size: -
cdr3_aa: CASSLHDSGNTIYF
cdr3_nt: TGTGCCAGCAGTCTCCATGACTCTGGAAACACCATATATTTT

d_call: TRBD1
v_call: TRBV5-5
j_call: TRBJ2-1
clone_size: many
cdr3_aa: CASSPPGQGYNEQFF
cdr3_nt: TGTGCCAGCAGCCCTCCGGGACAGGGGTACAATGAGCAGTTCTTC

d_call: TRBD1
v_call: TRBV7-8
j_call: TRBJ2-3
clone_size: -
cdr3_aa: CASSTRQGGTDTQYF
cdr3_nt: TGTGCCAGCAGCACAAGACAGGGGGGCACAGATACGCAGTATTTT

d_call: -
v_call: TRBV7-8
j_call: TRBJ2-3
clone_size: few
cdr3_aa: CASRPRGSSTDTQYF
cdr3_nt: TGTGCCAGCAGACCGCGGGGTTCATCCACAGATACGCAGTATTTT

d_call: TRBD2
v_call: TRBV27
j_call: TRBJ2-7
clone_size: -
cdr3_aa: CASSLRLAGGLGYEQYF
cdr3_nt: TGTGCCAGCAGTTTAAGACTAGCGGGGGGGTTGGGTTACGAGCAGTACTTC